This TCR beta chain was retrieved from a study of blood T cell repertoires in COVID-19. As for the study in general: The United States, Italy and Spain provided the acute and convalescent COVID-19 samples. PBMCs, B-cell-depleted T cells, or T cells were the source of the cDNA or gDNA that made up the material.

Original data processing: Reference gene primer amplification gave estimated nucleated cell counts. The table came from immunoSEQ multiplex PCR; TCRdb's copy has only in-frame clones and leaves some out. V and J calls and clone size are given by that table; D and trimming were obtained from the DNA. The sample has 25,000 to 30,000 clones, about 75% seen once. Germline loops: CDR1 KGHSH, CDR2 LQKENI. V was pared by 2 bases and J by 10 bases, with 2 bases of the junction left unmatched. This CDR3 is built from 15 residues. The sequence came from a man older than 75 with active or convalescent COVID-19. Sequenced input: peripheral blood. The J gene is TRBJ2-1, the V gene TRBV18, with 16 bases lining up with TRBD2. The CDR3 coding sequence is TGTGCCAGCTCACCAGGGACTAGCGGGAGGGCCGAGCAGTTCTTC. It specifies CASSPGTSGRAEQFF.